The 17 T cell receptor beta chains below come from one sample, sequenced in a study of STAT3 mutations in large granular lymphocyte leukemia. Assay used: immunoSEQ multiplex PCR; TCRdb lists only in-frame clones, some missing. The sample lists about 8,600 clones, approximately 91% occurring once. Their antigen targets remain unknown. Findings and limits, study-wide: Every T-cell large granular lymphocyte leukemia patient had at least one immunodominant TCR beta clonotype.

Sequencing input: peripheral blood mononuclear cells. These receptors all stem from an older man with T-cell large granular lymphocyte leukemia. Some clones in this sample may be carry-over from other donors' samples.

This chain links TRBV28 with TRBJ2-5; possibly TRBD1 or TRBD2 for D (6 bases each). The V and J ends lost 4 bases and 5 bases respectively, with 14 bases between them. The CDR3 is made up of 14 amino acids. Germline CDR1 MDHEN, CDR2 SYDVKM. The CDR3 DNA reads TGTGCCAGCAGTTCCGGGGGCCCCCCGGAGACCCAGTACTTC. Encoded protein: CASSSGGPPETQYF.

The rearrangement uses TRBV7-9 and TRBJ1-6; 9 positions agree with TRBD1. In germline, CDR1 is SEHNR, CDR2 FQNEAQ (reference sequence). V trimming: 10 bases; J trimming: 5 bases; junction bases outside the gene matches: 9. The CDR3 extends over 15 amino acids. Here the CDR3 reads CATTPGQGNNSPLHF. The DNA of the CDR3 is TGTGCCACCACCCCAGGACAGGGGAATAATTCACCCCTCCACTTT.

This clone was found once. CDR3 residues: CASSLVPDRGRTYEQYF. The CDR3 nucleotides read TGTGCCAGCAGCTTGGTCCCAGACAGGGGAAGAACCTACGAGCAGTACTTC. The V gene is TRBV5-5, the J gene TRBJ2-7; 8 bases agree with TRBD1. J was trimmed by 2 bases and V by 0 bases; bases with no gene match: 10. The CDR3 covers 17 residues. Germline CDR1 reads SGHKS; CDR2 reads YYEKEE (reference sequence).

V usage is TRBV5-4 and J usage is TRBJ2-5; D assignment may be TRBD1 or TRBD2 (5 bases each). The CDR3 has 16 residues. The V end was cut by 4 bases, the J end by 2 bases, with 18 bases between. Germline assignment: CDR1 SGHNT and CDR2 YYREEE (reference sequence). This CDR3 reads CASSPGQPGWQETQYF. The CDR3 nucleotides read TGTGCCAGCAGCCCTGGACAACCGGGGTGGCAAGAGACCCAGTACTTC.

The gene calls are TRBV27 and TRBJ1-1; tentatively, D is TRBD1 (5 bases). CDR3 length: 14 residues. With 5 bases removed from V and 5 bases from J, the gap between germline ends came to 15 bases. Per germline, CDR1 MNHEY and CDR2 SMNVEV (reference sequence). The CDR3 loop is CASSSPGLGTEAFF. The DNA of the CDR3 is TGTGCCAGCAGTAGCCCGGGACTGGGGACTGAAGCTTTCTTT.

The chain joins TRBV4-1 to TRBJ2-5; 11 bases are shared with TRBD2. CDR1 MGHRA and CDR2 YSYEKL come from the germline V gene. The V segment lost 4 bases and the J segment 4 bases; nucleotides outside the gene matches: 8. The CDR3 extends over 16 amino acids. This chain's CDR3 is CASSLRSGGARETQYF. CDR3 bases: TGCGCCAGCAGCCTTCGTAGCGGGGGGGCACGAGAGACCCAGTACTTC.

CDR3 DNA sequence: TGTGCCAGCACCCACGAGGGGTCAGCCGATCGTTACGAGCAGTACTTC. Protein product: CASTHEGSADRYEQYF. The chain uses TRBV28 and TRBJ2-7; D may correspond to TRBD1 or TRBD2 (5 bases each). This CDR3 contains 16 residues. The ends were cut back, 7 bases at V and 4 bases at J, with 23 bases in the middle. CDR1 MDHEN and CDR2 SYDVKM come from the germline V gene.

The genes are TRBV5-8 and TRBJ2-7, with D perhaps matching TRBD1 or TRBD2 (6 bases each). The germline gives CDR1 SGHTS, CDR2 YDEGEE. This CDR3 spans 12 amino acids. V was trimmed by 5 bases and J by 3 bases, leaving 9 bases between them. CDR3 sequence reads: CASRGGFYEQYF. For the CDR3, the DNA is TGTGCCAGCAGGGGGGGCTTCTACGAGCAGTACTTC.

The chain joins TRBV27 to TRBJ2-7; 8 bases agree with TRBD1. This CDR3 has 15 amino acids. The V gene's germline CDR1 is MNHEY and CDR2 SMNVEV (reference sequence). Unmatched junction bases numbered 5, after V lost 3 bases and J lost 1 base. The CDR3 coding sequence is TGTGCCAGCAGTTTCCAACAGGGGGTGTCCTACGAGCAGTACTTC. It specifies CASSFQQGVSYEQYF.

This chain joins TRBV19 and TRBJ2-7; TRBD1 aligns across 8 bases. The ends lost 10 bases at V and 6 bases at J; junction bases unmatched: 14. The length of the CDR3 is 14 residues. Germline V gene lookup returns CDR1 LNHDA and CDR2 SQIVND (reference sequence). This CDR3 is CATHRTGSAFEQYF. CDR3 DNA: TGTGCCACCCATCGGACAGGGAGTGCGTTCGAGCAGTACTTC.

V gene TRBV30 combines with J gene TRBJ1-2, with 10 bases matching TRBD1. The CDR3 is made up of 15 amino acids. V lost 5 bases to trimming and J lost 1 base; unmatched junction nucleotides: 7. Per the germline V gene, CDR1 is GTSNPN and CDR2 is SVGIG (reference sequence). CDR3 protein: CAWGSWDRGNYGYTF. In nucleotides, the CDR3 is TGTGCCTGGGGTAGCTGGGACAGGGGTAACTATGGCTACACCTTC.

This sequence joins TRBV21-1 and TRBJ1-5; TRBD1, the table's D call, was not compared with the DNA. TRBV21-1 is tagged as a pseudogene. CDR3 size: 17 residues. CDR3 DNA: TGTGCCAACCAGACAGTCCTTAAAGTCTATAGCAATCAGCCCCAGCATTTT. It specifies CANQTVLKVYSNQPQHF.

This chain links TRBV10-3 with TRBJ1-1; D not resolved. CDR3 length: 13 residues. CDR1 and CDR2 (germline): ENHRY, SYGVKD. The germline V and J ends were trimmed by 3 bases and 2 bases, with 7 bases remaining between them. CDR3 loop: CAISERGNTEAFF. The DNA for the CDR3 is TGTGCCATCAGTGAACGGGGAAACACTGAAGCTTTCTTT.

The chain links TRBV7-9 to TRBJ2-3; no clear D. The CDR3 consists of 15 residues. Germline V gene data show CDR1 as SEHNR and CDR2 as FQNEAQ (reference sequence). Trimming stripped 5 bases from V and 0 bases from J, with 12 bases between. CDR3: CASSLPPASTDTQYF. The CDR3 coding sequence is TGTGCCAGCAGCCTGCCCCCAGCTAGCACAGATACGCAGTATTTT.

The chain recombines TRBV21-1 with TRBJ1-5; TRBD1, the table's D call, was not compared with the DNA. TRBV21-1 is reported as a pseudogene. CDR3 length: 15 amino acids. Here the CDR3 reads CASSTSVRAYQPQHF. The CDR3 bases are TGTGCCAGCAGCACTTCGGTCAGGGCGTATCAGCCCCAGCATTTT.

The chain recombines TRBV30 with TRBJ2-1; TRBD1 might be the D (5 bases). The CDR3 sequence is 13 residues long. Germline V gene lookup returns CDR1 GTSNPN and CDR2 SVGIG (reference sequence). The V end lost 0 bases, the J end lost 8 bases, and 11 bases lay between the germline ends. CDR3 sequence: CAWSVQVDHEQFF. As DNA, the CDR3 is TGTGCCTGGAGTGTACAGGTGGACCATGAGCAGTTCTTC. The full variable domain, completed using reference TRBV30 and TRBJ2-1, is SQTIHQWPATLVQPVGSPLSLECTVEGTSNPNLYWYRQAAGRGLQLLFYSVGIGQISSEVPQNLSASRPQDRQFILSSKKLLLSDSGFYLCAWSVQVDHEQFFGPGTRLTVL.

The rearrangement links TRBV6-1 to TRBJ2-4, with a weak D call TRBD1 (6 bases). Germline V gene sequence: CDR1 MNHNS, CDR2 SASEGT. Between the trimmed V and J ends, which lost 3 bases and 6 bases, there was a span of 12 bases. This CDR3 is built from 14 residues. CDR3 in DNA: TGTGCCAGCAGTGAGACAGGTTTAATAAACATTCAGTACTTC. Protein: CASSETGLINIQYF.